Included here is one T cell receptor beta chain sequence, with context. This sample is part of a study of T cells after somatic rescue of genetic block. The V gene's germline CDR1 is MNHNS and CDR2 SASEGT. CDR3 size: 15 residues. Trimming took 2 bases from V and 7 from J, leaving 17 bases between them. Assay used: immunoSEQ multiplex PCR; TCRdb lists only in-frame clones, some missing. The profile shows 65,000 to 70,000 clones, 92% of them singletons. Material: peripheral blood mononuclear cells (PBMCs). V and J are TRBV6-1 and TRBJ2-5; D may be TRBD1 (6 bases). The TCR comes from a man aged 35-49 years. The CDR3 protein is CASSEQSGTSLTQYF. The CDR3 DNA is TGTGCCAGCAGTGAACAATCGGGGACAAGTTTGACCCAGTACTTC.